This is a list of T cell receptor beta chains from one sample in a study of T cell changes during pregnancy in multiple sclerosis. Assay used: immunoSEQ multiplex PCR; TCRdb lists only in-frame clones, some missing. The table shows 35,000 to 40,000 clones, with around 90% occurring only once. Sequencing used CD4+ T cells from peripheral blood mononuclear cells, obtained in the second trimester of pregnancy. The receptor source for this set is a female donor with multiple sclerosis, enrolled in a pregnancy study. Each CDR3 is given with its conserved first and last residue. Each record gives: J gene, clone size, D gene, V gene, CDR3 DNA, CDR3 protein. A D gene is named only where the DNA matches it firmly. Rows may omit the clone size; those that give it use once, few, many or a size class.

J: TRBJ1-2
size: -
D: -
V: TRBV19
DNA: TGTGCCAGTAAAAATCCAGGAGGGGTTAACTATGGCTACACCTTC
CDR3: CASKNPGGVNYGYTF

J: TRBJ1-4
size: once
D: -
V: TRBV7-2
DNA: TGTGCCAGCAGCTTGCAGGGGCGCCCGTTGTCTAATGAAAAACTGTTTTTT
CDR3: CASSLQGRPLSNEKLFF

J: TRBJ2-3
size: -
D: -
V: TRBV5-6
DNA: TGTGCCAGCAGCTTGGGTTCAACAGATACGCAGTATTTT
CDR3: CASSLGSTDTQYF

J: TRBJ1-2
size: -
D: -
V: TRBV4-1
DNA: TGCGCCAGCAGCCACGACAATGGGTATGGCTACACCTTC
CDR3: CASSHDNGYGYTF

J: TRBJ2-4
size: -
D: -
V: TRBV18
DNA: TGTGCCAGCTCACCATTTGAGGGGAGGATTCAGTACTTC
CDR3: CASSPFEGRIQYF

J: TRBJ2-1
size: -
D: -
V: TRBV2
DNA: TGTGCCAGCAGTGACCCAGCGGAGAACTACAATGAGCAGTTCTTC
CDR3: CASSDPAENYNEQFF

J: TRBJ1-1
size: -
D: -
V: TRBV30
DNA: TGTGCCTGGAGGCCCCTCGGGAGGCTCACTGAAGCTTTCTTT
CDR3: CAWRPLGRLTEAFF

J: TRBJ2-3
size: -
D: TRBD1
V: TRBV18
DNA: TGTGCCAGCTCACCGCCGGGGACAGGGGTACGAGGTACGCAGTATTTT
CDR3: CASSPPGTGVRGTQYF

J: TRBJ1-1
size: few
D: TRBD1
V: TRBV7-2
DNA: TGTGCCAGCAGCTCTGGACAGGCAAGTGAAGCTTTCTTT
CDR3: CASSSGQASEAFF

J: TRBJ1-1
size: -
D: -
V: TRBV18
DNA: TGTGCCAGCTCACAGGACAGTGCTAACACTGAAGCTTTCTTT
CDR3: CASSQDSANTEAFF

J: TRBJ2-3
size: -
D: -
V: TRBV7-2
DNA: TGTGCCAGCAGACTAACAGGGGGGGTGCCAGATACGCAGTATTTT
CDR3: CASRLTGGVPDTQYF